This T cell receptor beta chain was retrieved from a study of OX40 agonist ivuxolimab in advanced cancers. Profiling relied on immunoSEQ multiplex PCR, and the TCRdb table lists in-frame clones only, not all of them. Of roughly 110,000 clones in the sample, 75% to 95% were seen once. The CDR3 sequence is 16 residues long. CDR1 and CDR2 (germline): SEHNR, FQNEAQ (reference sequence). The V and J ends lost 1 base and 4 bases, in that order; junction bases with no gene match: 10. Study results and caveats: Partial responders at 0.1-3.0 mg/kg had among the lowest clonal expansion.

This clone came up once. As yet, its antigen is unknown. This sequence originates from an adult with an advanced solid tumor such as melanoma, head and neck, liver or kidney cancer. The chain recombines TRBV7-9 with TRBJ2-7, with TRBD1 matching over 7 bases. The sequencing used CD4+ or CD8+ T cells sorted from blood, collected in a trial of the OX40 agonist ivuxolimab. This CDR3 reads CASSLVRTGSKYEQYF. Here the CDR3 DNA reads TGTGCCAGCAGCTTAGTAAGGACAGGATCCAAGTACGAGCAGTACTTC.